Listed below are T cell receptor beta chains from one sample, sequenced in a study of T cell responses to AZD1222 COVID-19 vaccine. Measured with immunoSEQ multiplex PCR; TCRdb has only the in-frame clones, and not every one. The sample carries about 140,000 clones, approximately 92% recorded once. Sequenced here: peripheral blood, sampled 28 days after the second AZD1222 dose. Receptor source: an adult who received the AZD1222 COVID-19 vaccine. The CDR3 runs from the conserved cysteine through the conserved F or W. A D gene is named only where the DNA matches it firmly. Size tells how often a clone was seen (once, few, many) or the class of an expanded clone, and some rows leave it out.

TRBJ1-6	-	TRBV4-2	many	CASSQDFSNYSPLHF	TGTGCCAGCAGCCAAGATTTCAGCAACTACTCACCCCTCCACTTT
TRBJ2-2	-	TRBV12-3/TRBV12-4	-	CASSFGTGELFF	TGTGCCAGCAGTTTTGGGACCGGGGAGCTGTTTTTT
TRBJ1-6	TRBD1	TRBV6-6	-	CASSSWGTADSPLHF	TGTGCCAGCAGCTCATGGGGGACAGCCGATTCACCCCTCCACTTT
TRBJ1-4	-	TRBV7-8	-	CASSLGRGGEKLFF	TGTGCCAGCAGCTTAGGACGGGGTGGGGAAAAACTGTTTTTT
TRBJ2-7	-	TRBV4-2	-	CASSQATGTVYEQYF	TGTGCCAGCAGCCAAGCGACCGGAACCGTTTACGAGCAGTACTTC
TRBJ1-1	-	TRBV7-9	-	CATLLSPGVAEAFF	TGTGCCACCCTCCTAAGCCCGGGAGTCGCTGAAGCTTTCTTT
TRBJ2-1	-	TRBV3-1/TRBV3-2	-	CASSQPGRYNEQFF	TGTGCCAGCAGCCAACCCGGACGGTACAATGAGCAGTTCTTC
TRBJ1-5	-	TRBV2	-	CASSREQGPEPQHF	TGTGCCAGCAGCCGAGAGCAGGGGCCGGAGCCCCAGCATTTT
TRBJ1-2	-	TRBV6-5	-	CASSLDSDYGYTF	TGTGCCAGCAGTTTGGACAGTGACTATGGCTACACCTTC
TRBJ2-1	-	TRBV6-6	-	CASSPGAINEQFF	TGTGCCAGCAGCCCAGGGGCGATCAATGAGCAGTTCTTC
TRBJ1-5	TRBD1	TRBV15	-	CATSDRGRSNQPQHF	TGTGCCACCAGTGACAGGGGGCGAAGTAATCAGCCCCAGCATTTT
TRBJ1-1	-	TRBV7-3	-	CASSPGRRNTEAFF	TGTGCCAGCAGCCCGGGACGAAGGAACACTGAAGCTTTCTTT
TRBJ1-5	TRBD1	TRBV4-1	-	CASSQGQGPQRPQHF	TGCGCCAGCAGCCAAGGACAGGGGCCCCAGCGGCCCCAGCATTTT